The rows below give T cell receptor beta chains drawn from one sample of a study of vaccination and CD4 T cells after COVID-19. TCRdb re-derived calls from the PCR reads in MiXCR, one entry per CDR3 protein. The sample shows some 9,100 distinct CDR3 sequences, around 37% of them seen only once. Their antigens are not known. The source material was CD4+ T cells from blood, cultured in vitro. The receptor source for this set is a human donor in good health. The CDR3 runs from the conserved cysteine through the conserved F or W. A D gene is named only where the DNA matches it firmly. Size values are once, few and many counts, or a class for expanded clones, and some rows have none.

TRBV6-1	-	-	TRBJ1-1	TGTGCCAGCGGGCCTGGGAACACTGAAGCTTTCTTT	CASGPGNTEAFF
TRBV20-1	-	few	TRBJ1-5	TGCAGTGCGCCACCCCCAGGGGTATTTCAGCCCCAGCATTTT	CSAPPPGVFQPQHF
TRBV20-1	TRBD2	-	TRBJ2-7	TGCAGTGCTACCCTACTAGCGGGAGGGCCGGTCGAGCAGTACTTC	CSATLLAGGPVEQYF
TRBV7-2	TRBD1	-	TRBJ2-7	TGTGCCAGCAGACCGGGAGGGGACAGGGGCTACGAGCAGTACTTC	CASRPGGDRGYEQYF
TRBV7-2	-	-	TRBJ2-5	TGTGCCAGCAGCTTAATGGAGAGGGAGACCCAGTACTTC	CASSLMERETQYF
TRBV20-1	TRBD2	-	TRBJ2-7	TGCAGTGCTAGTCGGACTAGCCGCCCCTACGAGCAGTACTTC	CSASRTSRPYEQYF
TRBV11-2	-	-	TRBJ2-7	TGTGCCAGCAGCTTAGATAGGCCAGAGCAGTACTTC	CASSLDRPEQYF
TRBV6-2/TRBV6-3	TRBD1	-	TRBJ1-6	TGTGCCAGCAGATCAGGGGGGAGCTCCTATAATTCACCCCTCCACTTT	CASRSGGSSYNSPLHF
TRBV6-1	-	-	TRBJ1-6	TGTGCCAGCAGTGAAGTTCAGGATTCACCCCTCCACTTT	CASSEVQDSPLHF
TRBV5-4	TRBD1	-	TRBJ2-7	TGTGCCAGCAGCGCGGGACAGGCGGGCGAGCAGTACTTC	CASSAGQAGEQYF
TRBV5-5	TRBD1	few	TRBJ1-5	TGTGCCAGCAGCTCCGGGCCGGGGACAGTCGACCAGCCCCAGCATTTT	CASSSGPGTVDQPQHF
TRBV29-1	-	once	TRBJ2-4	TGCAGCGTGGCAGGGGAGGGATACATTCAGTACTTC	CSVAGEGYIQYF
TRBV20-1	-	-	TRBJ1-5	TGCAGTGCTCACCGGGACGGCAATCAGCCCCAGCATTTT	CSAHRDGNQPQHF
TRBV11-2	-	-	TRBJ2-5	TGTGCCAGCAGCCTAGTCGGAGGGACCCAGTACTTC	CASSLVGGTQYF
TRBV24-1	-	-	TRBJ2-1	TGTGCCACCAGTGATTTGCGTGGCAGGGGAAAGCAGGACAATGAGCAGTTCTTC	CATSDLRGRGKQDNEQFF
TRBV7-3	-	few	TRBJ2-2	TGTGCCAGCAGCTTCGTGAGTGACACCGGGGAGCTGTTTTTT	CASSFVSDTGELFF
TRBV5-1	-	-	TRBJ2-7	TGCGCCAGCAGCTCGAACTACGAGCAGTACTTC	CASSSNYEQYF
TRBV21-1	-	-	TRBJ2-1	TGTGCCAGCAGCAGGACTAGCGGGAGAGGGAATGAGCAGTTCTTC	CASSRTSGRGNEQFF
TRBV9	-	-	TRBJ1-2	TGTGCCAGCAGCACTCAAGGGGGACAATCGATCGGCTACACCTTC	CASSTQGGQSIGYTF
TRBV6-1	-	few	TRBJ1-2	TGTGCCAGCACCGGACAGAACTATTATGGCTACACCTTC	CASTGQNYYGYTF
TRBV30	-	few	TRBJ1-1	TGTGCCTGGAGTGGGGACGGAACTGAAGCTTTCTTT	CAWSGDGTEAFF
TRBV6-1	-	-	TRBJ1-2	TGTGCCAGCAGTGAGGGACATGGGAGCGGCTACACCTTC	CASSEGHGSGYTF
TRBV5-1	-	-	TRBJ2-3	TGCGCCAGCAGCTTGGGGGCAGGAGATACGCAGTATTTT	CASSLGAGDTQYF
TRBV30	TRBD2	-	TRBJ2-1	TGTGCCTGGAGTCCCCCCCGACGGGCGGGAGGGCTGGTTGAGCAGTTCTTC	CAWSPPRRAGGLVEQFF
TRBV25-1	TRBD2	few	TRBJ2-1	TGTGCCAGCAGTGAACCGGGACTAGCGGAGAACAATGAGCAGTTCTTC	CASSEPGLAENNEQFF